This is a list of T cell receptor beta chains from one sample in a study of cytomegalovirus exposure and HLA in healthy donors. Libraries were prepared by immunoSEQ multiplex PCR; TCRdb keeps only in-frame clonotypes and omits some of them. This table holds 130,000 or so clones, more than 65% found once. The sample comprised PBMCs. All receptors derive from a man between 18 and 29 years old in good health and CMV-seronegative. The CDR3 runs from the conserved cysteine through the conserved F or W. D genes are given only for firm matches. Expanded clones get a size class; other rows say once, few or many, or leave the size out.

clone size	V gene	J gene	D gene	CDR3 protein	CDR3 DNA
-	TRBV7-9	TRBJ2-3	-	CASSPDGTKSTDTQYF	TGTGCCAGCAGCCCAGATGGGACAAAGAGCACAGATACGCAGTATTTT
-	TRBV19	TRBJ1-1	TRBD1	CASSGRGRGNTEAFF	TGTGCCAGCAGTGGCAGGGGGCGCGGGAACACTGAAGCTTTCTTT
-	TRBV5-8	TRBJ1-1	-	CASSGGLRNTEAFF	TGTGCCAGTTCCGGTGGGCTGAGGAACACTGAAGCTTTCTTT
-	TRBV2	TRBJ1-6	-	CASRNRQGSYNSPLHF	TGTGCCAGCAGGAATAGGCAGGGCTCCTATAATTCACCCCTCCACTTT
-	TRBV7-2	TRBJ2-7	-	CASSSRYAYEQYF	TGTGCCAGCAGCTCCCGTTATGCCTACGAGCAGTACTTC
once	TRBV2	TRBJ2-5	-	CASRLGGRGETQYF	TGTGCCAGCAGGCTCGGGGGGCGCGGGGAGACCCAGTACTTC
few	TRBV6-5	TRBJ2-7	TRBD2	CASSLTSGGNYEQYF	TGTGCCAGCAGTCTGACTAGCGGGGGTAACTACGAGCAGTACTTC
-	TRBV6-1	TRBJ2-7	-	CASSEEGGASNEQYF	TGTGCCAGCAGTGAAGAGGGGGGGGCCTCAAACGAGCAGTACTTC
-	TRBV13	TRBJ2-7	TRBD2	CASSTRTSGAPYEQYF	TGTGCCAGCAGCACCCGGACTAGCGGGGCCCCTTACGAGCAGTACTTC
-	TRBV7-7	TRBJ2-2	TRBD2	CASSLTTSGSTGELFF	TGTGCCAGCAGCTTAACTACTAGCGGTTCCACCGGGGAGCTGTTTTTT
-	TRBV10-3	TRBJ2-7	TRBD2	CAISDTSGGGPAYEQYF	TGTGCCATCAGTGACACTAGCGGGGGCGGACCGGCCTACGAGCAGTACTTC
-	TRBV5-4	TRBJ2-3	TRBD2	CASRKLARGTDTQYF	TGTGCCAGCAGGAAACTAGCGCGGGGGACAGATACGCAGTATTTT
-	TRBV5-1	TRBJ2-7	TRBD2	CASSPAGARPYEQYF	TGCGCCAGCAGCCCAGCGGGGGCTCGACCCTACGAGCAGTACTTC
-	TRBV5-4	TRBJ1-1	-	CACSRGGEAFF	TGTGCCTGCTCTAGGGGGGGTGAAGCTTTCTTT
-	TRBV6-1	TRBJ1-2	TRBD1	CASSEADRAGGYTF	TGTGCCAGCAGTGAAGCGGACAGGGCGGGTGGCTACACCTTC